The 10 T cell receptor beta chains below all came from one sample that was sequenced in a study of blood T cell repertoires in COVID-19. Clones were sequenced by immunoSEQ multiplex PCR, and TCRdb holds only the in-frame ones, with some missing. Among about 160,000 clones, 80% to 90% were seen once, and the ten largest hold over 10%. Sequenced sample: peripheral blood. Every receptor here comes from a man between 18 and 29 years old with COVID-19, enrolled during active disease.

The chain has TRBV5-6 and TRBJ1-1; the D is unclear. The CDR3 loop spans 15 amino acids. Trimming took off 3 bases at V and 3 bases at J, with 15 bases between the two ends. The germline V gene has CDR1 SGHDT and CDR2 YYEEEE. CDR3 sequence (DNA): TGTGCCAGCAGCTCGCCCGTGAGGCGAGACACTGAAGCTTTCTTT. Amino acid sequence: CASSSPVRRDTEAFF.

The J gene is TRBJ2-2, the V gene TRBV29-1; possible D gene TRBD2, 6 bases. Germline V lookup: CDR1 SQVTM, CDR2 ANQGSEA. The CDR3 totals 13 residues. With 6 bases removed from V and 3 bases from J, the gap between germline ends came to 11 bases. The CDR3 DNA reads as TGCAGCGTGGCCGGGACTGACACCGGGGAGCTGTTTTTT. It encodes CSVAGTDTGELFF.

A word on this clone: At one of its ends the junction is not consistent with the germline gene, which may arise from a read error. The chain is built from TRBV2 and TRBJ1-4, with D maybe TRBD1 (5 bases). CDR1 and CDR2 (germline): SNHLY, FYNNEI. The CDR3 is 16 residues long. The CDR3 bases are TGTGCCAGCAGTGCCTTGACAGCCACAACTAATGAAAAACTGCTTTTT. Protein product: CASSALTATTNEKLLF.

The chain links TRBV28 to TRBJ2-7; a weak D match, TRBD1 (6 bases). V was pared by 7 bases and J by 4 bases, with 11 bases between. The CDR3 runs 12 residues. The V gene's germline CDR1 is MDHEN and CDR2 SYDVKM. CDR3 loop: CASNPQGYEQYF. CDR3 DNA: TGTGCCAGCAACCCACAGGGTTACGAGCAGTACTTC.

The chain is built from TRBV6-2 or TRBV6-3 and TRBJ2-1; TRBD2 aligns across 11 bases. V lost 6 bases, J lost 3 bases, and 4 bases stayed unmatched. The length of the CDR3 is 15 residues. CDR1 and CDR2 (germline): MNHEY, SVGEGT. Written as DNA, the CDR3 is TGTGCCAGCAGCCTGGGACTAGCGGTCTACAATGAGCAGTTCTTC. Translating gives CASSLGLAVYNEQFF.

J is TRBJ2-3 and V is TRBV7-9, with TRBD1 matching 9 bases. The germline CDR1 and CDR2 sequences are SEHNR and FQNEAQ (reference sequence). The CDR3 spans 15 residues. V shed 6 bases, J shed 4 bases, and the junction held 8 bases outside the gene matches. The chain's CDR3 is CASSLRDREADTQYF. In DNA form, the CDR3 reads TGTGCCAGCAGTCTCCGGGACAGGGAAGCAGATACGCAGTATTTT.

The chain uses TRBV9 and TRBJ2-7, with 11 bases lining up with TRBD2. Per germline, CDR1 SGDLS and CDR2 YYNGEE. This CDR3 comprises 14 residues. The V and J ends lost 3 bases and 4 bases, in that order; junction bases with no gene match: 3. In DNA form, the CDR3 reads TGTGCCAGCAGCGCCGGGACTAGCGGATACGAGCAGTACTTC. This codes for CASSAGTSGYEQYF.

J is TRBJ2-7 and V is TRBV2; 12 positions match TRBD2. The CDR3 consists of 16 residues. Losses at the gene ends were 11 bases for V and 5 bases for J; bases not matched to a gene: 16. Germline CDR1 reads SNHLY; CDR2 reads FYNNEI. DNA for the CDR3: TGTGCCCTCAGCAGCGGTACTAGCGGGAGGTTGGACGAGCAGTACTTC. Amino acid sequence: CALSSGTSGRLDEQYF.

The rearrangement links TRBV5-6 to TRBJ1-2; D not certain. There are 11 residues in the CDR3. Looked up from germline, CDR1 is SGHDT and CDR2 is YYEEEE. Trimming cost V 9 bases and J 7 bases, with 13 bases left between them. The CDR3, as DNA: TGTGCCACAGGCAGGCTGGGTGGCTACACCTTC. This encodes CATGRLGGYTF.

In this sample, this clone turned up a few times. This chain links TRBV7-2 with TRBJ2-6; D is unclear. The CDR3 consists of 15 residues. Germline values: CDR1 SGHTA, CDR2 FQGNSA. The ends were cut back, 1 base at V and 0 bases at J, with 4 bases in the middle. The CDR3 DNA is TGTGCCAGCAGCTTAGTCAGCTCTGGGGCCAACGTCCTGACTTTC. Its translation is CASSLVSSGANVLTF.